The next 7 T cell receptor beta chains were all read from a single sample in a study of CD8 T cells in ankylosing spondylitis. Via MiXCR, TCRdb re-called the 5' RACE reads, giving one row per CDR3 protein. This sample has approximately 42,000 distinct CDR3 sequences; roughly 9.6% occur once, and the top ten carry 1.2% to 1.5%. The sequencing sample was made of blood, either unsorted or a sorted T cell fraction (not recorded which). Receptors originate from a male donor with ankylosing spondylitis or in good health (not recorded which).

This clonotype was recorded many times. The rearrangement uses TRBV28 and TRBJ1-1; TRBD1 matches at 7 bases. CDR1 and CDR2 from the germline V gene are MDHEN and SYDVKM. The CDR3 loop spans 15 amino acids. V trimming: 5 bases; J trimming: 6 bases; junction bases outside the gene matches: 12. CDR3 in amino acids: CASSPSDRAGAEAFF. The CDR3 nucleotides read TGTGCCAGCAGTCCCTCCGACAGGGCAGGGGCTGAAGCTTTCTTT.

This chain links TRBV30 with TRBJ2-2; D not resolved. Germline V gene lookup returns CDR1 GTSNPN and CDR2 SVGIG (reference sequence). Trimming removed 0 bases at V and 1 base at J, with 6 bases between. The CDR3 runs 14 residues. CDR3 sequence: CAWSVVGNTGELFF. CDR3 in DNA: TGTGCCTGGAGTGTGGTAGGGAACACCGGGGAGCTGTTTTTT.

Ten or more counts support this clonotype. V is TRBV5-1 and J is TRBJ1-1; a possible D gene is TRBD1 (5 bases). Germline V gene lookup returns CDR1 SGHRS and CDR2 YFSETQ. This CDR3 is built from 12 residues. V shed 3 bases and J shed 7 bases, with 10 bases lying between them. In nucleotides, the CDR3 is TGCGCCAGCAGCTCCGGACAACTTGAAGCTTTCTTT. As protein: CASSSGQLEAFF.

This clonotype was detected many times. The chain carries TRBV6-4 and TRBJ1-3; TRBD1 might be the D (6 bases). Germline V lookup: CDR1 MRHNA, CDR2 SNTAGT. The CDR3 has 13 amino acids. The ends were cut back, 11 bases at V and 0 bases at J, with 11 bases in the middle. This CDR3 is CAARDNSGNTIYF. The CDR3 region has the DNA TGTGCCGCGAGGGACAACTCTGGAAACACCATATATTTT.

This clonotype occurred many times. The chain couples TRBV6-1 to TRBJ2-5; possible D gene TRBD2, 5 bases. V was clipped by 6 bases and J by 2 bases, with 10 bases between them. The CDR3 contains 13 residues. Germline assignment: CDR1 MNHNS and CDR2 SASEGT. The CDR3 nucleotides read TGTGCCAGCAGCTCGGACTGGCAAGAGACCCAGTACTTC. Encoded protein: CASSSDWQETQYF.

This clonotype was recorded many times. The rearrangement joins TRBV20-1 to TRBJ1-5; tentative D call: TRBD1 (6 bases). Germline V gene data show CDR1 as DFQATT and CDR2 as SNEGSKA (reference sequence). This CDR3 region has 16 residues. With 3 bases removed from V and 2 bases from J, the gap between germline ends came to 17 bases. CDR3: CSARRGVGGGNQPQHF. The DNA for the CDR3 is TGCAGTGCTAGGAGGGGTGTGGGGGGCGGCAATCAGCCCCAGCATTTT.

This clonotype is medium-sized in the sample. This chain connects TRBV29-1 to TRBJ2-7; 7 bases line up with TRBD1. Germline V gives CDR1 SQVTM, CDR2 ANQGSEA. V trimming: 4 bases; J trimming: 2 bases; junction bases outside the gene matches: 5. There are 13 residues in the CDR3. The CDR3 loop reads CSVGLGTAYEQYF. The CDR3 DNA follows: TGCAGCGTTGGTTTAGGGACAGCCTACGAGCAGTACTTC.